The 23 T cell receptor beta chains listed next were all sequenced from one sample in a study of Ad26.COV2.S vaccination and SARS-CoV-2 variants (dated by TCRdb to the early 2020s). The treatment or condition label corresponds to: roughly 19 received Ad26.COV2.S at low or high dose, single or two shots; about 5 received placebo; per-sample allocation not given. Repertoires of vaccine and placebo recipients were sequenced from samples collected on day 63 after the first injection. The method behind the library was the immunoSEQ multiplex PCR assay. TCRdb mirrors the immuneACCESS table, restricted to in-frame sequences. Some clones are absent from its copies; in checked studies, under half trace to an unresolved V gene, and the reason for the others is unknown. In this sample the table shows roughly 350,000 clones, 87% of which occur a single time. The top ten clonotypes cover 3.4% of the sample. Sequences were derived from peripheral blood, sampled in a trial of Ad26.COV2.S vaccine versus placebo. The receptors originated from a person aged 18-60 years who received the Ad26.COV2.S COVID-19 vaccine or a placebo.

The chain recombines TRBV21-1 with TRBJ2-4; the tabulated D call, TRBD1, remains unverified against the DNA. TRBV21-1 is deemed a pseudogene. The CDR3 runs 19 residues. This CDR3 is CASSKNPRGRILAKNIQYF. The CDR3 nucleotides read TGTGCCAGCAGCAAGAATCCCAGGGGGAGGATTTTAGCCAAAAACATTCAGTACTTC.

Only one count was recorded for this clone. At the DNA level, this CDR3 is encoded by other sequences in the same sample as well. The gene calls are TRBV5-1 and TRBJ2-7; no firm D call. The CDR3 is 12 residues long. The germline CDR1 and CDR2 sequences are SGHRS and YFSETQ. Trimming removed 0 bases at V and 2 bases at J, with 3 bases between. The CDR3 DNA sequence: TGCGCCAGCAGCTTGGTGCCCTACGAGCAGTACTTC. Encoded protein: CASSLVPYEQYF.

The chain links TRBV9 to TRBJ1-3; perhaps TRBD1 as D (5 bases). CDR1 and CDR2 (germline): SGDLS, YYNGEE. Trimming pared 2 bases from V and 3 bases from J, leaving 9 bases between. The CDR3 contains 14 residues. The CDR3 reads CASSVSRVGNTIYF. As DNA, the CDR3 is TGTGCCAGCAGCGTCTCCAGGGTTGGAAACACCATATATTTT.

V usage is TRBV10-3 and J usage is TRBJ2-7; a weak D match, TRBD2 (6 bases). Between the trimmed V and J ends, which lost 4 bases and 0 bases, there was a span of 16 bases. The CDR3 covers 16 residues. Germline CDR1 reads ENHRY; CDR2 reads SYGVKD. The CDR3 loop reads CAISGDPGGGSYEQYF. CDR3 DNA sequence: TGTGCCATCAGTGGCGATCCCGGGGGAGGCTCCTACGAGCAGTACTTC.

The rearrangement links TRBV5-4 to TRBJ1-1, with 9 positions matching TRBD1. The CDR3 contains 15 residues. J gave up 0 bases and V 4 bases, and 4 bases lay outside the gene matches. CDR1 and CDR2 from the germline V gene are SGHNT and YYREEE (reference sequence). The CDR3: CASSKDRGMNTEAFF. CDR3 in DNA: TGTGCCAGCAGCAAGGACAGGGGAATGAACACTGAAGCTTTCTTT.

J is TRBJ2-1 and V is TRBV6-5, with D tentatively TRBD1 or TRBD2 (6 bases each). The CDR3 extends over 15 amino acids. Germline V gene sequence: CDR1 MNHEY, CDR2 SVGAGI. The V end lost 0 bases, the J end lost 8 bases, and 14 bases lay between the germline ends. The CDR3 DNA follows: TGTGCCAGCAGTTACTCAGGGGGAGGTATCGATGAGCAGTTCTTC. Translated, it gives CASSYSGGGIDEQFF.

The rearrangement links TRBV6-5 to TRBJ1-4; a weak D match, TRBD1 (5 bases). The CDR3 is 15 amino acids. V was trimmed by 2 bases and J by 0 bases, leaving 7 bases between them. Germline-derived CDR1 and CDR2 are MNHEY and SVGAGI. The CDR3 loop reads CASSYGDATNEKLFF. In DNA form, the CDR3 reads TGTGCCAGCAGTTACGGGGACGCAACTAATGAAAAACTGTTTTTT.

The genes are TRBV7-3 and TRBJ2-5; maybe TRBD1 (6 bases). This CDR3 contains 15 residues. Germline CDR1 SGHTA, CDR2 FQGTGA. Trimming stripped 4 bases from V and 0 bases from J, with 12 bases between. CDR3: CASSSQGGYQETQYF. The CDR3 region has the DNA TGTGCCAGCAGCTCACAGGGCGGGTACCAAGAGACCCAGTACTTC.

The genes are TRBV5-1 and TRBJ2-2, with 7 bases aligning to TRBD1. The CDR3 is made up of 16 amino acids. Germline loops: CDR1 SGHRS, CDR2 YFSETQ. Losses at the gene ends were 3 bases for V and 1 base for J; bases not matched to a gene: 6. The CDR3 protein is CASSSLGGGNTGELFF. The CDR3 DNA reads as TGCGCCAGCAGCTCGCTAGGGGGCGGGAACACCGGGGAGCTGTTTTTT.

The chain couples TRBV18 to TRBJ1-1; the D gene is possibly TRBD1 (5 bases). CDR1 is KGHSH and CDR2 is LQKENI in the germline V gene. V was pared by 6 bases and J by 3 bases, with 14 bases between. The CDR3 is 14 residues long. In DNA form, the CDR3 reads TGTGCCAGCTCGTTTGGCAGGGTGGACACTGAAGCTTTCTTT. This gives the protein CASSFGRVDTEAFF.

A single count supports this clone. The rearrangement uses TRBV4-3 and TRBJ2-7; a possible D gene is TRBD2 (7 bases). Germline CDR1 LGHNA, CDR2 YSLEER. The CDR3 has 16 amino acids. V lost 1 base to trimming and J lost 4 bases, with 17 bases between them. In nucleotides, the CDR3 is TGCGCCAGCAGCCAAGCCCAACGAGGGGGGGCTTACGAGCAGTACTTC. Amino acid sequence: CASSQAQRGGAYEQYF.

The chain joins TRBV6-6 to TRBJ1-1; D is perhaps TRBD1 (6 bases). Germline CDR1 MNHNY, CDR2 SVGAGI (reference sequence). The CDR3 contains 14 residues. V was trimmed by 6 bases and J by 0 bases, leaving 11 bases between them. This chain's CDR3 is CASRGGQMNTEAFF. The CDR3 DNA follows: TGTGCCAGCAGGGGCGGACAGATGAACACTGAAGCTTTCTTT.

The chain has TRBV3-1 (or the pseudogene TRBV3-2) and TRBJ2-7, with a tentative D call TRBD1 (7 bases). The CDR3 consists of 15 residues. Germline V lookup: CDR1 LGHDT, CDR2 YNNKEL (reference sequence). V was trimmed by 4 bases and J by 2 bases, leaving 15 bases between them. The CDR3 is CASSPGAGGTYEQYF. CDR3 sequence (DNA): TGTGCCAGCAGCCCCGGGGCAGGGGGGACCTACGAGCAGTACTTC.

The V and J genes are TRBV5-5 and TRBJ2-7, with D maybe TRBD1 (6 bases). The CDR3 is 15 residues long. Germline assignment: CDR1 SGHKS and CDR2 YYEKEE (reference sequence). Trimming shortened V by 6 bases and J by 1 base, and 17 bases separated the two germline ends. CDR3 coding DNA: TGTGCCAGCACCAAAAAGACAGGATTTTCCTACGAGCAGTACTTC. This gives the protein CASTKKTGFSYEQYF.

This rearrangement joins TRBV19 to TRBJ2-7, with D tentatively TRBD2 (5 bases). Germline V CDR1 and CDR2: LNHDA, SQIVND (reference sequence). The CDR3 runs to 14 residues. V dropped 0 bases and J dropped 3 bases, with 9 bases sitting between them. Here the CDR3 reads CASSIDPGDYEQYF. CDR3 bases: TGTGCCAGTAGTATAGACCCCGGGGACTACGAGCAGTACTTC.

This chain links TRBV4-3 with TRBJ2-3; D is undetermined. V was clipped by 1 base and J by 4 bases, with 12 bases between them. This CDR3 has 15 residues. Germline loops: CDR1 LGHNA, CDR2 YSLEER. The CDR3 here is CASSQGPELPDTQYF. CDR3 sequence (DNA): TGCGCCAGCAGCCAAGGACCTGAGTTACCAGATACGCAGTATTTT.

The rearrangement links TRBV25-1 to TRBJ1-1, with TRBD1 matching over 7 bases. This CDR3 contains 15 residues. V shed 1 base, J shed 3 bases, and the junction held 5 bases outside the gene matches. CDR1 is MGHDK, CDR2 SYGVNS, per germline. The CDR3 sequence is CASSEWGRGDTEAFF. The CDR3 coding sequence is TGTGCCAGCAGTGAATGGGGCAGGGGGGACACTGAAGCTTTCTTT.

The rearrangement links TRBV6-2 or TRBV6-3 to TRBJ2-4, with 10 bases identical to TRBD2. J lost 6 bases, V lost 2 bases, and 7 bases had no gene match. CDR1 and CDR2 from the germline V gene are MNHEY and SVGEGT. The CDR3 consists of 16 residues. CDR3: CASSYDQRGGRNIQYF. CDR3 DNA sequence: TGTGCCAGCAGTTACGACCAGCGGGGGGGCCGAAACATTCAGTACTTC.

CDR3 sequence: CAWGTDGADTQYF. The CDR3 DNA reads TGTGCCTGGGGGACAGATGGGGCAGATACGCAGTATTTT. This chain uses TRBV30 with TRBJ2-3, with TRBD1 matching over 7 bases. The CDR3 extends over 13 amino acids. Germline CDR1 GTSNPN, CDR2 SVGIG (reference sequence). Trimming cost V 5 bases and J 4 bases; bases outside gene matches: 6.

The V gene is TRBV6-5, the J gene TRBJ2-7, with D perhaps being TRBD1 or TRBD2 (5 bases each). V shed 2 bases and J shed 5 bases, with 10 bases lying between them. The CDR3 loop spans 13 amino acids. Germline CDR1 is MNHEY and CDR2 is SVGAGI. The CDR3 region is CASSYEGIHEQYF. CDR3 coding DNA: TGTGCCAGCAGTTACGAGGGGATACACGAGCAGTACTTC.

This chain connects TRBV2 to TRBJ1-5; D ambiguous. Per germline, CDR1 SNHLY and CDR2 FYNNEI. This CDR3 contains 14 residues. V was shortened by 8 bases and J by 6 bases, with 17 bases between the two germline ends. The CDR3 DNA reads as TGTGCCAGCTTGGCGGAGAGAGGTAGTCAGCCCCAGCATTTT. Its protein is CASLAERGSQPQHF.

Only one count was recorded for this clone. The chain employs TRBV10-2 and TRBJ2-7; no clear D gene. V was pared by 8 bases and J by 2 bases, with 7 bases between. Germline V gene lookup returns CDR1 WSHSY and CDR2 SAAADI. The CDR3 totals 11 residues. CDR3 protein: CASGVAYEQYF. The CDR3 region has the DNA TGCGCCAGCGGAGTCGCCTACGAGCAGTACTTC.

The chain recombines TRBV3-1 (or the pseudogene TRBV3-2) with TRBJ1-2; TRBD1 aligns across 7 bases. Germline lookup yields CDR1 LGHDT and CDR2 YNNKEL (reference sequence). The CDR3 contains 14 residues. With V trimmed by 6 bases and J by 4 bases, 8 bases remained unmatched. DNA of the CDR3: TGTGCCAGCAGATTTGGGACAGAAGGCTATGGCTACACCTTC. Translating it yields CASRFGTEGYGYTF.